Included here is one T cell receptor beta chain sequence, with context. The CDR3 has 14 amino acids. CDR1 is SQVTM, CDR2 ANQGSEA, per germline. With 4 bases removed from V and 5 bases from J, the gap between germline ends came to 17 bases. These data come from a study of blood T cell repertoires in COVID-19. Method: immunoSEQ multiplex PCR; TCRdb's copy keeps in-frame clones and lacks some. The profile shows hundreds of thousands of clones, around 89% of them singletons. The sequencing sample was made of peripheral blood. The V gene is TRBV29-1, the J gene TRBJ2-5, with D perhaps TRBD2 (6 bases). This sequence was found in a middle-aged woman who had recovered from COVID-19. CDR3 in amino acids: CSVGGGASRETQYF. The CDR3 DNA sequence: TGCAGCGTTGGGGGCGGGGCTAGCCGGGAGACCCAGTACTTC.